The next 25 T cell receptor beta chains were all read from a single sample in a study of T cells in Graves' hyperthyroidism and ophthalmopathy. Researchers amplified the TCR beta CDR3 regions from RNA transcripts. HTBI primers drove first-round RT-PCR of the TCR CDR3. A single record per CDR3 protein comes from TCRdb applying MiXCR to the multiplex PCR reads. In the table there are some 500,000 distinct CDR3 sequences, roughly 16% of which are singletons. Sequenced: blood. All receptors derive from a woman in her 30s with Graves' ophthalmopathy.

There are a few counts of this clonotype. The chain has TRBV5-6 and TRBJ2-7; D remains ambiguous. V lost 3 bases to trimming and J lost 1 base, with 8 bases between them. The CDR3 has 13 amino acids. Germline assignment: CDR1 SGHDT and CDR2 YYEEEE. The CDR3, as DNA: TGTGCCAGCAGCTGGAGTCGTTCCTACGAGCAGTACTTC. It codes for CASSWSRSYEQYF. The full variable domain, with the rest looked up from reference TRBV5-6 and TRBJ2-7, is DAGVTQSPTHLIKTRGQQVTLRCSPKSGHDTVSWYQQALGQGPQFIFQYYEEEERQRGNFPDRFSGHQFPNYSSELNVNALLLGDSALYLCASSWSRSYEQYFGPGTRLTVT.

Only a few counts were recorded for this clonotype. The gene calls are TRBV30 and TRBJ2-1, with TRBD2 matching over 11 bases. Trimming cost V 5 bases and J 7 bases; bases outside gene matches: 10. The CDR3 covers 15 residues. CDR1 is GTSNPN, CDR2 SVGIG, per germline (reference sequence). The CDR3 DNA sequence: TGTGCCTGGGACTTAGCGGGAGGGCATAAGAATGAGCAGTTCTTC. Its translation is CAWDLAGGHKNEQFF. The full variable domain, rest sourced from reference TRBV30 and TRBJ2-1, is SQTIHQWPATLVQPVGSPLSLECTVEGTSNPNLYWYRQAAGRGLQLLFYSVGIGQISSEVPQNLSASRPQDRQFILSSKKLLLSDSGFYLCAWDLAGGHKNEQFFGPGTRLTVL.

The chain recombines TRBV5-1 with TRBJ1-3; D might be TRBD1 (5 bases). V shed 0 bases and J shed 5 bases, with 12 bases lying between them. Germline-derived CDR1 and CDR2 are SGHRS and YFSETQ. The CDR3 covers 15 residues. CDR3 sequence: CASSLDQGGRNTIYF. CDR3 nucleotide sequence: TGCGCCAGCAGCTTGGACCAGGGCGGAAGAAACACCATATATTTT.

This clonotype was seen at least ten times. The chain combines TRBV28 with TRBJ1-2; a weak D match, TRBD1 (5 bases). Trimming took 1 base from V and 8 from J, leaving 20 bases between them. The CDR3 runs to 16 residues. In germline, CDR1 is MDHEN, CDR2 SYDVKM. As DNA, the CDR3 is TGTGCCAGCAGTTTATTCGGAGGCCTCACCCAGGGCGGCTACACCTTC. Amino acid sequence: CASSLFGGLTQGGYTF.

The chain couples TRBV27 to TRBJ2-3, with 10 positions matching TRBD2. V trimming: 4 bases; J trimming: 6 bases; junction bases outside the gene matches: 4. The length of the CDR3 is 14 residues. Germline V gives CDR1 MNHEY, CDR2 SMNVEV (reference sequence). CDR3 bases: TGTGCCAGCAGTTGGTGGACTAGCGGCGATACGCAGTATTTT. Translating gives CASSWWTSGDTQYF.

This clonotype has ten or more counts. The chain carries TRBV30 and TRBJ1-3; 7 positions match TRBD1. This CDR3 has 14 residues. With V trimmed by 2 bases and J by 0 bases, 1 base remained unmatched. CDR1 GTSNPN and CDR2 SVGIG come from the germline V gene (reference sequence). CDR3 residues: CAWSTGVSGNTIYF. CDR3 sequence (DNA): TGTGCCTGGAGTACAGGGGTCTCTGGAAACACCATATATTTT.

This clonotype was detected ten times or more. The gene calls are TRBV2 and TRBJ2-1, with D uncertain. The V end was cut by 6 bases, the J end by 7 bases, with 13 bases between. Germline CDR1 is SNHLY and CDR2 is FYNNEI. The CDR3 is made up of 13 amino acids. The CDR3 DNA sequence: TGTGCCAGCAGGATCCTCCTAGGGAATGAGCAGTTCTTC. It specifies CASRILLGNEQFF.

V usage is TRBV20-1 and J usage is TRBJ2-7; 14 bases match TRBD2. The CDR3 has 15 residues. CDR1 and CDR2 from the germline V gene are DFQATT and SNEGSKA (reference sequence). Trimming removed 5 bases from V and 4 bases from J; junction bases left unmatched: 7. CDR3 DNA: TGCAGTGCTCCAATGACTAGCGGGGGGGTATACGAGCAGTACTTC. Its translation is CSAPMTSGGVYEQYF.

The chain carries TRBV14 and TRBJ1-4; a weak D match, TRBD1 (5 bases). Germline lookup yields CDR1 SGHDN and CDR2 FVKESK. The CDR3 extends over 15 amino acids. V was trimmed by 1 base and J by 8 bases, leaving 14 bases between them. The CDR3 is CASSQGRGGNEKLFF. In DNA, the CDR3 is TGTGCCAGCAGCCAAGGGAGGGGTGGCAACGAAAAACTGTTTTTT.

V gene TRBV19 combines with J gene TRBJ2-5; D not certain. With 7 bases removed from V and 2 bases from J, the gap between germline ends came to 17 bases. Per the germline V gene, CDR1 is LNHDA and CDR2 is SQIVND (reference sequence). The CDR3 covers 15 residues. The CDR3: CASTYRLGQQETQYF. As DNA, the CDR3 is TGTGCCAGTACTTATAGGCTAGGGCAGCAAGAGACCCAGTACTTC. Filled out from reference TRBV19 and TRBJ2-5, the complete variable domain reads DGGITQSPKYLFRKEGQNVTLSCEQNLNHDAMYWYRQDPGQGLRLIYYSQIVNDFQKGDIAEGYSVSREKKESFPLTVTSAQKNPTAFYLCASTYRLGQQETQYFGPGTRLLVL.

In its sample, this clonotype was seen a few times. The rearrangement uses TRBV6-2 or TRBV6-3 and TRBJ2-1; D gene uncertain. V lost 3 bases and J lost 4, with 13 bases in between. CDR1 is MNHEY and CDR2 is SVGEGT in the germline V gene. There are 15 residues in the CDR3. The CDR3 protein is CASSYGPSAYNEQFF. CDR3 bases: TGTGCCAGCAGTTATGGACCCTCTGCTTACAATGAGCAGTTCTTC.

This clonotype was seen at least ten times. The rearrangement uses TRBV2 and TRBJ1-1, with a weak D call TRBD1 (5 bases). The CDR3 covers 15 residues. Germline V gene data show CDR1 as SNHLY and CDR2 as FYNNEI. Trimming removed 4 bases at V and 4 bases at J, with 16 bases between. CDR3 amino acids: CASSGGPYRGTEAFF. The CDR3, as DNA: TGTGCCAGCAGTGGGGGCCCTTATAGGGGCACTGAAGCTTTCTTT.

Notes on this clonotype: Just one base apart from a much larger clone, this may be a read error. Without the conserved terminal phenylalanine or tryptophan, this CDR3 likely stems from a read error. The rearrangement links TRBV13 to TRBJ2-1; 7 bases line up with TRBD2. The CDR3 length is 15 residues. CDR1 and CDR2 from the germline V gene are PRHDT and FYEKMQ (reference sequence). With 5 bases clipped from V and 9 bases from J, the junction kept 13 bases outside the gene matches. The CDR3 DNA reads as TGTGCCAGCAGCCCTGGGCGCGGGAGTTGGGGTGAGCAGTTCTCC. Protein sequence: CASSPGRGSWGEQFS.

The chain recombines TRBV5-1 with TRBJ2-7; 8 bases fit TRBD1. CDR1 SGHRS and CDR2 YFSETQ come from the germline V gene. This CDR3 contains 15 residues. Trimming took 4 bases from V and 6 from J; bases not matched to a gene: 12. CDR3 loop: CASSNGGAGGGEQYF. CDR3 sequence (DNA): TGCGCCAGCAGCAACGGTGGGGCAGGGGGCGGCGAGCAGTACTTC.

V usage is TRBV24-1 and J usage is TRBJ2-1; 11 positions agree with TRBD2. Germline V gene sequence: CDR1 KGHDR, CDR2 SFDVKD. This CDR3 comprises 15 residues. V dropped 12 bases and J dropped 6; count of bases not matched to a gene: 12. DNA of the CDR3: TGTGCCGCCGGGAATAGCGGGAGGGGATCCAATGAGCAGTTCTTC. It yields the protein CAAGNSGRGSNEQFF.

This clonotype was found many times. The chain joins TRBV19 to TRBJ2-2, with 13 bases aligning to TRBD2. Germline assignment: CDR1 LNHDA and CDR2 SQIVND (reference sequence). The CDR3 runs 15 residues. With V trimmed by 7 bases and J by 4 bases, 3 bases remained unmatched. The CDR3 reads CASTGLAGATGELFF. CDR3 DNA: TGTGCCAGTACAGGACTAGCGGGAGCCACCGGGGAGCTGTTTTTT.

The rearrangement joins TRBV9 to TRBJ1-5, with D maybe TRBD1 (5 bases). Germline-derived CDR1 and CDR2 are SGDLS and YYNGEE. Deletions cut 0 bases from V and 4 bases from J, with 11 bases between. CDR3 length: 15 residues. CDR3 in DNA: TGTGCCAGCAGCGTAGACGGGGGTGGTAATCAGCCCCAGCATTTT. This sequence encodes CASSVDGGGNQPQHF.

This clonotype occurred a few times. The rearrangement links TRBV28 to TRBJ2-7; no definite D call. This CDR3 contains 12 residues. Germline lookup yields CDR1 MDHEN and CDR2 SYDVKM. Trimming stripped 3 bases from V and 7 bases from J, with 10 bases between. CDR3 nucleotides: TGTGCCAGCAGTTTGTTCCAGTCGGAGCAGTACTTC. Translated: CASSLFQSEQYF.

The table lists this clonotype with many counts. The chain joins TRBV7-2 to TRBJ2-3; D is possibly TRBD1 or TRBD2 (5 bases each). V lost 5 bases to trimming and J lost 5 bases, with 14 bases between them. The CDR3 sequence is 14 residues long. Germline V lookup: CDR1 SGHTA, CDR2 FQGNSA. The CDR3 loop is CASSGDPGGDTQYF. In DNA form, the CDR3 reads TGTGCCAGCAGCGGGGACCCTGGGGGAGATACGCAGTATTTT.

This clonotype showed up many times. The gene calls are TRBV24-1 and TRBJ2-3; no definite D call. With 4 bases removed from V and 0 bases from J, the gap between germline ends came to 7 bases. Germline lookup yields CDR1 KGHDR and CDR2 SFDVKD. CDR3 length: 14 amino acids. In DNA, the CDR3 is TGTGCCACCAGTGAGCCAGCGAGCACAGATACGCAGTATTTT. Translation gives CATSEPASTDTQYF.

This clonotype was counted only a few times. The CDR3 here is CASSVASRADTQYF. The DNA for the CDR3 is TGTGCCAGCAGCGTAGCTAGCCGCGCAGATACGCAGTATTTT. The V and J genes are TRBV9 and TRBJ2-3; possibly TRBD2 for D (5 bases). The CDR3 totals 14 residues. Germline V gene sequence: CDR1 SGDLS, CDR2 YYNGEE. Trimming took off 0 bases at V and 4 bases at J, with 9 bases between the two ends.

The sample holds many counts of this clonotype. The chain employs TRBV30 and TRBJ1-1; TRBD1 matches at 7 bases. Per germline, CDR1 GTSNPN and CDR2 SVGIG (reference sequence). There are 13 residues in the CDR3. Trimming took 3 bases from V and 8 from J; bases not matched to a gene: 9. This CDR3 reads CAWRQEGGSEAFF. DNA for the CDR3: TGTGCCTGGAGACAAGAAGGGGGCAGCGAAGCTTTCTTT.

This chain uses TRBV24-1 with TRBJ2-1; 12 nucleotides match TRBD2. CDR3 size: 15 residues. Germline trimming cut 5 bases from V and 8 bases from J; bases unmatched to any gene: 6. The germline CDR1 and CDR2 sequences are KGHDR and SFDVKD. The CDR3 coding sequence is TGTGCCACCAGTGGACCCCGACTAGCGGGAGATGAGCAGTTCTTC. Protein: CATSGPRLAGDEQFF.

This CDR3 is CSVEILKGIGGGYTF. The DNA for the CDR3 is TGCAGCGTTGAAATTTTGAAGGGAATAGGAGGTGGCTACACCTTC. V is TRBV29-1 and J is TRBJ1-2; no clear D gene. V lost 2 bases and J lost 7, with 20 bases in between. Germline values: CDR1 SQVTM, CDR2 ANQGSEA. The CDR3 length is 15 residues.

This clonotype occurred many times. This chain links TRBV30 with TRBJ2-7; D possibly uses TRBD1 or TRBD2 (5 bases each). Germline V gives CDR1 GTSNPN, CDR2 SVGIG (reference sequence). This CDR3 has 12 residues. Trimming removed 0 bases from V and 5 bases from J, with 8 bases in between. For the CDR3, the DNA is TGTGCCTGGAGTGTACTGGGGGACGAGCAGTACTTC. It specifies CAWSVLGDEQYF. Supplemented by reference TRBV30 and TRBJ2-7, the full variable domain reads SQTIHQWPATLVQPVGSPLSLECTVEGTSNPNLYWYRQAAGRGLQLLFYSVGIGQISSEVPQNLSASRPQDRQFILSSKKLLLSDSGFYLCAWSVLGDEQYFGPGTRLTVT.